These T cell receptor beta chains were read from a single sample in a study of cytomegalovirus exposure and HLA in healthy donors. The method was immunoSEQ multiplex PCR; TCRdb's version includes in-frame clones alone and lacks a portion of them. Here the sample spans about 130,000 clones, over 9.5% being singletons. The sequenced material came from PBMCs. The receptor set was obtained from a woman younger than 30 in good health and CMV-seropositive. The CDR3 runs from the conserved cysteine through the conserved F or W. D genes are given only for firm matches. Where a row states a size, it is once, few, many or the class of an expanded clone; other rows omit it.

TRBV11-2,-,few,TRBJ1-2,CASRTDWALGGYTF,TGTGCCAGCAGGACAGATTGGGCCCTAGGGGGCTACACCTTC
TRBV5-4,TRBD1,-,TRBJ2-5,CASSLIGTGSRETQYF,TGTGCCAGCAGCTTGATTGGGACAGGGAGTAGGGAGACCCAGTACTTC
TRBV12-2,-,few,TRBJ2-1,CASRLALAGGPLDEQFF,TGTGCAAGTCGCTTAGCTTTAGCGGGAGGGCCGCTGGATGAACAGTTCTTC
TRBV20-1,-,-,TRBJ2-7,CSASLRGEQYF,TGCAGTGCTAGCTTGAGGGGGGAGCAGTACTTC
TRBV28,-,few,TRBJ1-2,CASGEWGQHYGYTF,TGTGCCTCCGGCGAGTGGGGCCAGCACTATGGCTACACCTTC
TRBV5-1,TRBD2,few,TRBJ2-2,CASSLTSGQTNTGELFF,TGCGCCAGCAGCTTGACTAGCGGTCAAACGAACACCGGGGAGCTGTTTTTT
TRBV30,-,few,TRBJ1-5,CAWSVIAGQPQHF,TGTGCCTGGAGTGTAATCGCCGGTCAGCCCCAGCATTTT
TRBV18,-,few,TRBJ2-7,CASSDTRGEQYF,TGTGCCAGCTCGGACACAAGGGGGGAGCAGTACTTC
TRBV27,TRBD1,-,TRBJ2-7,CASSLQGAPGGQYF,TGTGCCAGCAGTTTACAGGGGGCTCCCGGGGGGCAGTACTTC
TRBV25-1,-,few,TRBJ2-7,CASSSPGLLSSYEQYF,TGTGCCAGCAGTTCCCCGGGACTCTTAAGCTCCTACGAGCAGTACTTC
TRBV6-5,-,-,TRBJ2-3,CASSYSSPAQDTQYF,TGTGCCAGCAGTTACTCGTCACCCGCACAGGATACGCAGTATTTT
TRBV10-3,-,-,TRBJ2-1,CAISDASSPPGEQFF,TGTGCCATCAGTGATGCTAGCTCCCCCCCGGGTGAGCAGTTCTTC
TRBV5-1,-,few,TRBJ2-7,CASSLWGEALYEQYF,TGCGCCAGCAGCTTGTGGGGGGAGGCGCTCTACGAGCAGTACTTC
TRBV19,-,few,TRBJ1-5,CASRREPIQVQPQHF,TGTGCCAGTAGGCGGGAACCCATTCAGGTTCAGCCCCAGCATTTT
TRBV30,-,few,TRBJ2-1,CAWISRSGELTYNEQFF,TGTGCCTGGATTTCCCGCTCGGGGGAGCTTACCTACAATGAGCAGTTCTTC
TRBV29-1,-,few,TRBJ1-5,CSVEDCRRLSNQPQHF,TGCAGCGTTGAAGATTGTCGGAGGTTGAGCAATCAGCCCCAGCATTTT
TRBV5-1,-,-,TRBJ2-5,CASSEQGQETQYF,TGCGCCAGCAGCGAACAGGGCCAAGAGACCCAGTACTTC
TRBV19,TRBD1,once,TRBJ1-1,CASSIVPGGSNTEAFF,TGTGCCAGTAGTATTGTCCCAGGGGGCAGTAACACTGAAGCTTTCTTT
TRBV2,-,few,TRBJ2-5,CASSASTGVSETQYF,TGTGCCAGCAGTGCATCCACGGGAGTATCAGAGACCCAGTACTTC
TRBV9,-,few,TRBJ2-3,CASSPGDTQYF,TGTGCCAGCAGCCCCGGGGATACGCAGTATTTT
TRBV21-1,-,-,TRBJ1-3,CASACVGSGNTIYF,-
TRBV18,-,few,TRBJ2-7,CASSPLGGEGEQYF,TGTGCCAGCTCACCCCTGGGAGGAGAGGGAGAGCAGTACTTC